The T cell receptor (beta chain) described here comes from a study of blood T cell repertoires in COVID-19 (dated by TCRdb to 2020 to 2022). Describing the broader study: Collaborator samples came from the United States, Italy and Spain and covered acute and convalescent phases of COVID-19. The material from the prospective study consisted of cDNA or gDNA derived from T cells, B-cell-depleted T cells, or PBMCs. The dataset comprised deeply sampled blood TCRbeta repertoires from subjects exposed to, actively infected with, or recovered from COVID-19. The repertoires were released in a freely available public database meant as a resource for research on the immune response to SARS-CoV-2. Samples came from the ongoing ImmuneRACE study (first 160 participants) plus 1,254 subjects from 6 global collaborators. Sample metadata almost always included a de-identified subject ID, COVID-19 status, age in years and sex. HLA class I and class II types, where available, came from metadata supplied by the sample provider rather than from assay-based typing.

The CDR3 covers 16 residues, taking in both the cysteine and the phenylalanine. The kept DNA is CDR3 alone, 48 bases in frame from the first base. V is clipped by 7 bases and J by 4 bases, and the sequence between their germline boundaries is 19 bases long. According to the germline V gene, CDR1 reads SGHTA and CDR2 reads FQGNSA. Enrolling through a virtual design, the prospective study's participants ranged in age from roughly 18 to 89 years and lived across about two dozen United States geographic areas. Cohort assignment in the prospective study relied on participant-reported clinical history from a screening survey and a study questionnaire. Each participant in the prospective study had whole blood, serum and a nasopharyngeal or oropharyngeal swab collected by mobile phlebotomists. Over a roughly 2-month period, participants in the prospective study had the option of providing additional blood draws and questionnaires. Before DNA extraction, blood samples from the prospective study were shipped at room temperature or frozen.

The investigation overall reported the following: The quantity of clinical and demographic metadata differed by source and by participant and was supplied without curation.

This clone showed up just once. Its target antigen remains unknown. No base quality information exists; no much larger clone differs at one position. TCRbeta CDR3 regions were amplified from genomic DNA using the immunoSEQ Assay, a bias-controlled multiplex PCR. The paper's processing steps were these. Within the assay, amplification of reference gene primers was used to estimate how many nucleated cells each sample contained. To quantify the absolute abundance of each unique TCRbeta CDR3 rearrangement, sequence reads were collapsed and filtered. For each sample, productive Simpson clonality was calculated by taking the square root of Simpson's diversity index across productive rearrangements. TCRdb limited this immuneACCESS table to in-frame rearrangements with V and J called. A share of clones is missing; checked studies link under half to unresolved V genes, and the rest is unexplained. V, J and clone size reflect that table, while D and trimming were determined from the DNA. This sample is represented by around 250,000 clones; about nine tenths of them were singletons. The ten largest clonotypes hold 0.95% to 1.5% of the sample.

This TCR was recovered from a human donor in a cohort exposed to, infected with or recovered from COVID-19 (not recorded which). The donor label of this sample is uncertain. Rearrangement joined TRBV7-2 to TRBJ2-2, with the D gene uncertain. The sample consisted of PBMCs or T cells enriched from blood (not recorded which). The CDR3 is CASTLFVGQLTGELFF. The DNA sequence is as follows: TGTGCCAGCACCCTATTTGTTGGGCAGCTCACCGGGGAGCTGTTTTTT. With the rest looked up from the reference TRBV7-2 and TRBJ2-2 genes rather than sequenced, the full variable domain is GAGVSQSPSNKVTEKGKDVELRCDPISGHTALYWYRQSLGQGLEFLIYFQGNSAPDKSGLPSDRFSAERTGGSVSTLTIQRTQQEDSAVYLCASTLFVGQLTGELFFGEGSRLTVL.